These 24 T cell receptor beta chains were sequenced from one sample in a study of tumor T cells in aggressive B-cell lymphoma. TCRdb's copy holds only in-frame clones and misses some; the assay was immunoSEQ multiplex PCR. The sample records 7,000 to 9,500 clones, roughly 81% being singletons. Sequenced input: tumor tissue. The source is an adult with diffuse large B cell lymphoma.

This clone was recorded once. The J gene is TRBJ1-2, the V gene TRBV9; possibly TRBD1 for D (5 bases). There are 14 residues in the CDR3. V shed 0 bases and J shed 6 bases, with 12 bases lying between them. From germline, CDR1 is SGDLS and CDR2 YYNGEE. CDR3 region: CASSVEGPGDGYTF. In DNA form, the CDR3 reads TGTGCCAGCAGCGTAGAGGGGCCTGGAGATGGCTACACCTTC. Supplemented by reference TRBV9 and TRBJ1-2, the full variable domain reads DSGVTQTPKHLITATGQRVTLRCSPRSGDLSVYWYQQSLDQGLQFLIQYYNGEERAKGNILERFSAQQFPDLHSELNLSSLELGDSALYFCASSVEGPGDGYTFGSGTRLTVV.

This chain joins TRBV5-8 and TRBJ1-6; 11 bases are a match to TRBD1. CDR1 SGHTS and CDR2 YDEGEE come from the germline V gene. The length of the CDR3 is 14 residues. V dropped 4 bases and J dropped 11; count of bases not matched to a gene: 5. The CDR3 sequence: CASSTGQGGPPLHF. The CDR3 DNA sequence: TGTGCCAGCAGCACGGGACAGGGGGGTCCACCCCTCCACTTT.

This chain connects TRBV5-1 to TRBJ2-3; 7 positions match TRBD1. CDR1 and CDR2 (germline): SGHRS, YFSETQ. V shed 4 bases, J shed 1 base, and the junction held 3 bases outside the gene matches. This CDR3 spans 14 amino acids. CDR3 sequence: CASSVGQRTDTQYF. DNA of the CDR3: TGCGCCAGCAGCGTGGGACAGCGCACAGATACGCAGTATTTT.

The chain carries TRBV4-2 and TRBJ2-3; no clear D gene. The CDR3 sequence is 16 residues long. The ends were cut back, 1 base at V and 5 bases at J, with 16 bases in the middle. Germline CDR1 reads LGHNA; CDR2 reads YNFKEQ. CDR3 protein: CASSQGSTSPRDTQYF. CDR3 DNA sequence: TGTGCCAGCAGCCAAGGCTCTACCTCCCCACGAGATACGCAGTATTTT.

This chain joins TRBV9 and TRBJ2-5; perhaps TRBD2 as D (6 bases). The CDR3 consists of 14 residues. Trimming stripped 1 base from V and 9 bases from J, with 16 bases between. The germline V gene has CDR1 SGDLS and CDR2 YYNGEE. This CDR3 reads CASSVSDGSGAQYF. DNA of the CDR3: TGTGCCAGCAGCGTATCGGACGGCTCGGGGGCCCAGTACTTC.

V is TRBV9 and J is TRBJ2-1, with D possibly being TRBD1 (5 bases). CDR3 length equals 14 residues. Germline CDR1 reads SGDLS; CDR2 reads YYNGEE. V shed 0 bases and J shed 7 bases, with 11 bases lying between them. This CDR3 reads CASSVGDSGNEQFF. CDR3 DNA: TGTGCCAGCAGCGTAGGAGACAGTGGGAATGAGCAGTTCTTC.

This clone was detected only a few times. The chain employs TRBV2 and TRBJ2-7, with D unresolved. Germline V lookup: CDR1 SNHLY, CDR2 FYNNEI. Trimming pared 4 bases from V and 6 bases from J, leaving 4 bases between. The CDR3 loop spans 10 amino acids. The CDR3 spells CASSALEQYF. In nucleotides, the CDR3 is TGTGCCAGCAGTGCTCTCGAGCAGTACTTC.

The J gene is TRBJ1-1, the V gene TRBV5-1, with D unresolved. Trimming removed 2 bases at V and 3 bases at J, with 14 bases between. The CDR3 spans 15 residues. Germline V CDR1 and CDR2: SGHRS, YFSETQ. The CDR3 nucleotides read TGCGCCAGCAGCTTCGGCGGCAGACCCGACACTGAAGCTTTCTTT. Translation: CASSFGGRPDTEAFF. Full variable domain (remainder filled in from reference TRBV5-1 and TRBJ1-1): KAGVTQTPRYLIKTRGQQVTLSCSPISGHRSVSWYQQTPGQGLQFLFEYFSETQRNKGNFPGRFSGRQFSNSRSEMNVSTLELGDSALYLCASSFGGRPDTEAFFGQGTRLTVV.

This CDR3 reads CASSILRTDTYNEQFF. The CDR3 DNA reads as TGTGCCAGTAGTATTCTTAGGACGGACACCTACAATGAGCAGTTCTTC. J is TRBJ2-1 and V is TRBV19; weak D call: TRBD1 (5 bases). V lost 3 bases to trimming and J lost 2 bases, with 14 bases between them. This CDR3 has 16 amino acids. Germline V gives CDR1 LNHDA, CDR2 SQIVND (reference sequence).

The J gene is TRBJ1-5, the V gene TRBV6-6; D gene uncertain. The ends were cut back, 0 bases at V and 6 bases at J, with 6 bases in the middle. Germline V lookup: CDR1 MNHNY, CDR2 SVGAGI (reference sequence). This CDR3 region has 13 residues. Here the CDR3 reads CASSYSTGQPQHF. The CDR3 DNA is TGTGCCAGCAGTTACTCTACGGGTCAGCCCCAGCATTTT.

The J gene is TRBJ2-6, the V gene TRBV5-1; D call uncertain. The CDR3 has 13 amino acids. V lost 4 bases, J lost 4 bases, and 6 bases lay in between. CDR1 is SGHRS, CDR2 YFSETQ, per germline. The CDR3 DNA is TGCGCCAGCAGCCGGTCCGGGGCCAACGTCCTGACTTTC. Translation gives CASSRSGANVLTF.

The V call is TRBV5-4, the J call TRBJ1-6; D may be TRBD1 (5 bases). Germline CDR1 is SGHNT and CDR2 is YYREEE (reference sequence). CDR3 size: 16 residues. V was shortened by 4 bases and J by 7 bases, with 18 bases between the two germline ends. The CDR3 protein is CASSGPLGGSNSPLHF. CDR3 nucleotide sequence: TGTGCCAGCAGCGGACCTCTCGGGGGGTCGAATTCACCCCTCCACTTT. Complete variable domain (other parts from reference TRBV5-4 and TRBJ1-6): ETGVTQSPTHLIKTRGQQVTLRCSSQSGHNTVSWYQQALGQGPQFIFQYYREEENGRGNFPPRFSGLQFPNYSSELNVNALELDDSALYLCASSGPLGGSNSPLHFGNGTRLTVT.

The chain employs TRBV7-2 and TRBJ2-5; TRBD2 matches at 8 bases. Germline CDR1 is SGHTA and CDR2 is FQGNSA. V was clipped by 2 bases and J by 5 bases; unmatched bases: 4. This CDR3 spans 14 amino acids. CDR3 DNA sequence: TGTGCCAGCAGCTTACGCGGGGGGAGCGAGACCCAGTACTTC. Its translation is CASSLRGGSETQYF. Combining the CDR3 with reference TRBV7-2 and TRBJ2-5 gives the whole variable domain GAGVSQSPSNKVTEKGKDVELRCDPISGHTALYWYRQSLGQGLEFLIYFQGNSAPDKSGLPSDRFSAERTGGSVSTLTIQRTQQEDSAVYLCASSLRGGSETQYFGPGTRLLVL.

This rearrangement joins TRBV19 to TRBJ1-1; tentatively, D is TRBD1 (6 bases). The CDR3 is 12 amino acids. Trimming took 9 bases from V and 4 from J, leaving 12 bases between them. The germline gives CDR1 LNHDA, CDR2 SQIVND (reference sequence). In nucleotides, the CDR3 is TGTGCCAGCCGCCGAGGGGGCACTGAAGCTTTCTTT. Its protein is CASRRGGTEAFF.

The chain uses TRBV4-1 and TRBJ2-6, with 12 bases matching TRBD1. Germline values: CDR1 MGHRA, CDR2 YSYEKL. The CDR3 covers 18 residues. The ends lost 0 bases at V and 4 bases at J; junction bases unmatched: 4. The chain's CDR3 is CASSQEGQGAQGANVLTF. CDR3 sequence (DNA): TGCGCCAGCAGCCAAGAGGGACAGGGGGCGCAGGGGGCCAACGTCCTGACTTTC.

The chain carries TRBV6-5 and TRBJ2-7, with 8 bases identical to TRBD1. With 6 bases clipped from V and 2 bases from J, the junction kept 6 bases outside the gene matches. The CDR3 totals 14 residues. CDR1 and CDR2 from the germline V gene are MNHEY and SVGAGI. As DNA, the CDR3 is TGTGCCAGCAGGTCCGGGACAGGCCCCTACGAGCAGTACTTC. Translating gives CASRSGTGPYEQYF.

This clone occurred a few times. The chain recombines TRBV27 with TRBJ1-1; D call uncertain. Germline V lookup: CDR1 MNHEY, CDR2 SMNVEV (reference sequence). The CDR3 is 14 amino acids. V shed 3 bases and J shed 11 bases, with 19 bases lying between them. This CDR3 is CASSFGNEFARAFF. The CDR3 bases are TGTGCCAGCAGTTTCGGGAACGAGTTCGCTCGGGCTTTCTTT.

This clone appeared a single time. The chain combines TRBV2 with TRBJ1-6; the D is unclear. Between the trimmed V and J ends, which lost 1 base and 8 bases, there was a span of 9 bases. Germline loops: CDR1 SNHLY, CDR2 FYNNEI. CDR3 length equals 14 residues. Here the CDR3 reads CASSEETGDSPLHF. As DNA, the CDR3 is TGTGCCAGCAGTGAAGAAACCGGGGATTCACCCCTCCACTTT.

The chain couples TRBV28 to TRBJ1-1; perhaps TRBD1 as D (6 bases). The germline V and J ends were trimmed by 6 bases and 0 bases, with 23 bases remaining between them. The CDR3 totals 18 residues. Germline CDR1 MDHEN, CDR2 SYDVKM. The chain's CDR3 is CASRRGTGTRGMNTEAFF. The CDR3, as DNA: TGTGCCAGCAGGCGCGGTACAGGGACCCGAGGTATGAACACTGAAGCTTTCTTT.

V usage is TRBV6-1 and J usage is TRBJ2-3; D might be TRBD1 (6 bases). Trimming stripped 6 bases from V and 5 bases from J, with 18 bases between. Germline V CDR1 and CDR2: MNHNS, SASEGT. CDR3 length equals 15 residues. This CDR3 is CASSSRTVSIDTQYF. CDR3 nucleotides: TGTGCCAGCAGCTCCAGGACAGTATCCATAGATACGCAGTATTTT.

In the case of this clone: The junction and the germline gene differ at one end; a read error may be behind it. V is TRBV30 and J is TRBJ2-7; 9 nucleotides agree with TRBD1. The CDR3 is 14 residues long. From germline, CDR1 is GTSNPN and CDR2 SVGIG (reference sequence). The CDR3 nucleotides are TGTGCCTGGAGTTCGGACAGGGGCTCCCACGAGCAGTACTTC. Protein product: CAWSSDRGSHEQYF.

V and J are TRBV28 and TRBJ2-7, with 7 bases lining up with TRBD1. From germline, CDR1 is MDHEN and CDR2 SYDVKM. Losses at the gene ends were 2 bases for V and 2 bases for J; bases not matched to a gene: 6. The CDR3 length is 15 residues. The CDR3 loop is CASSLRAGGPYEQYF. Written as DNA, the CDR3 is TGTGCCAGCAGTTTAAGGGCAGGGGGACCCTACGAGCAGTACTTC.

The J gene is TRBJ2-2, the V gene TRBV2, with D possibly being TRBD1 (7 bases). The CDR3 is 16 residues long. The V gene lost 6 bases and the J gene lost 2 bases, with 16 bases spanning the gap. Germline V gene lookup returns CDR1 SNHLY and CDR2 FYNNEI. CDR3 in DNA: TGTGCCAGCAGGGGATCAGGGGGACTCAACACCGGGGAGCTGTTTTTT. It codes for CASRGSGGLNTGELFF.

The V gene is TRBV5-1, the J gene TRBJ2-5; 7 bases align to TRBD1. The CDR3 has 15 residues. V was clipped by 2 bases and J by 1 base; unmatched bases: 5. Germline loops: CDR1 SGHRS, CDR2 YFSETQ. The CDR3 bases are TGCGCCAGCAGCTTACTTCGACAGGGCCAAGAGACCCAGTACTTC. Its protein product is CASSLLRQGQETQYF. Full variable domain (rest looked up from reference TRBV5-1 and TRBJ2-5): KAGVTQTPRYLIKTRGQQVTLSCSPISGHRSVSWYQQTPGQGLQFLFEYFSETQRNKGNFPGRFSGRQFSNSRSEMNVSTLELGDSALYLCASSLLRQGQETQYFGPGTRLLVL.